This T cell receptor (beta chain) was identified in a study of blood T cell repertoires in COVID-19. In the study overall: The study drew acute and convalescent COVID-19 samples from the United States, Italy and Spain. From T cells, B-cell-depleted T cells, or PBMCs came the material, which was cDNA or gDNA.

This CDR3 is built from 15 residues. CDR1 and CDR2 from the germline V gene are SGHTS and YDEGEE. V trimming: 5 bases; J trimming: 6 bases; junction bases outside the gene matches: 11. As handled by the study authors: Nucleated cell counts were estimated from reference gene primer amplification. Repertoires were generated with immunoSEQ multiplex PCR, while TCRdb's copy carries only in-frame clones and drops some. Clone size and V and J calls were adopted from that table, with D and trimming inferred from the DNA. The table includes about 130,000 clones, around three quarters detected once. The origin of this receptor is a human donor in a cohort sampled during active COVID-19. Material for sequencing was peripheral blood. The V call is TRBV5-8, the J call TRBJ1-1; TRBD1 aligns across 9 bases. The chain's CDR3 is CASRTGGVDFAEAFF. CDR3 nucleotide sequence: TGTGCCAGCAGGACAGGGGGGGTGGATTTCGCTGAAGCTTTCTTT. Full variable domain (outside the CDR3, taken from reference TRBV5-8 and TRBJ1-1): EAGVTQSPTHLIKTRGQQATLRCSPISGHTSVYWYQQALGLGLQFLLWYDEGEERNRGNFPPRFSGRQFPNYSSELNVNALELEDSALYLCASRTGGVDFAEAFFGQGTRLTVV.